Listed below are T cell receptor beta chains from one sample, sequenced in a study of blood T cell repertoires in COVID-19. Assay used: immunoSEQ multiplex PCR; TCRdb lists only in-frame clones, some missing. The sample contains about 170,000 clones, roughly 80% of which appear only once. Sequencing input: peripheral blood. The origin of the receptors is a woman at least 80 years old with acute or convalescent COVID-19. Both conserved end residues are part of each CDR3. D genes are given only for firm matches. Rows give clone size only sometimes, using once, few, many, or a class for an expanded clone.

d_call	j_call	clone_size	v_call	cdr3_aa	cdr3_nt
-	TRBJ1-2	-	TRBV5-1	CASSLDSLNAYGYTF	TGCGCCAGCAGCTTGGACAGCCTCAACGCTTATGGCTACACCTTC
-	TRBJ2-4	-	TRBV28	CASSLSGLAKNIQYF	TGTGCCAGCAGTTTAAGTGGGCTGGCCAAAAACATTCAGTACTTC
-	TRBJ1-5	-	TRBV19	CASTPRGNQPQHF	TGTGCCAGTACTCCGAGGGGGAATCAGCCCCAGCATTTT
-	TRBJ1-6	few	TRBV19	CASSIAREGSLHF	TGTGCCAGTAGTATTGCCAGGGAGGGATCCCTCCACTTT
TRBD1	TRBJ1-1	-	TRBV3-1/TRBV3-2	CASTTGQGRATEAFF	TGTGCCAGCACCACGGGACAGGGGAGGGCTACTGAAGCTTTCTTT
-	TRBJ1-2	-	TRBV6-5	CATTSGYGYTF	TGTGCCACCACTTCGGGCTATGGCTACACCTTC
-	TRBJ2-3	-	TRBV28	CASSFQAGVADTQYF	TGTGCCAGCAGTTTTCAGGCAGGGGTAGCAGATACGCAGTATTTT
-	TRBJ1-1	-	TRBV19	CASSIDLNTEAFF	TGTGCCAGTAGTATAGACTTGAACACTGAAGCTTTCTTT
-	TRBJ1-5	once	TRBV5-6	CASSLRGDQPQHF	TGTGCCAGCAGCTTGAGGGGTGATCAGCCCCAGCATTTT
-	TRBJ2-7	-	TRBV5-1	CASSLPAYEQYF	TGCGCCAGCAGCTTGCCGGCCTACGAGCAGTACTTC
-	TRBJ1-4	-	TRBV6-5	CASSRSFNEKLFF	TGTGCCAGCAGTCGGAGTTTTAATGAAAAACTGTTTTTT
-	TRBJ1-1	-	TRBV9	CASSVNTLNTEAFF	TGTGCCAGCAGCGTTAACACCTTGAACACTGAAGCTTTCTTT
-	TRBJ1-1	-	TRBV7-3	CASSFGSNTEAFF	TGTGCCAGCAGCTTCGGGAGTAACACTGAAGCTTTCTTT
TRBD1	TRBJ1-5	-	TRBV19	CASSVTTGVEVAQHF	TGTGCCAGTAGTGTCACGACAGGGGTAGAAGTAGCCCAGCATTTT
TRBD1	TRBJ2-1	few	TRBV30	CAWSIQGATEQFF	TGTGCCTGGAGTATTCAGGGGGCTACTGAGCAGTTCTTC
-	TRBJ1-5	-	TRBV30	CAWSPEGKVSNQPQHF	TGTGCCTGGAGCCCGGAGGGGAAGGTGAGCAATCAGCCCCAGCATTTT
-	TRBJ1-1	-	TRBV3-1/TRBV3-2	CASSQGSVNTEAFF	TGTGCCAGCAGCCAAGGATCGGTGAACACTGAAGCTTTCTTT
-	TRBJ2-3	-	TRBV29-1	CSVQADTQYF	TGCAGCGTACAGGCAGATACGCAGTATTTT
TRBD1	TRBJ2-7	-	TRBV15	CATSREGPGQGFNEQYF	TGTGCCACCAGCAGGGAGGGCCCGGGACAGGGTTTCAACGAGCAGTACTTC
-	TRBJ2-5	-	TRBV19	CASSDLWGRETQYF	TGTGCCAGTAGTGATCTGTGGGGGAGGGAGACCCAGTACTTC
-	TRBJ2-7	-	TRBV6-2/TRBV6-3	CASSYSIGGVAYEQYF	TGTGCCAGCAGTTACTCGATTGGCGGGGTTGCCTACGAGCAGTACTTC
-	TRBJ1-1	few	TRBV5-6	CASSRVGFPTEAFF	TGTGCCAGCAGCCGGGTGGGTTTCCCCACTGAAGCTTTCTTT
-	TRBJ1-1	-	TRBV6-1	CASSDGGARETEAFF	TGTGCCAGCAGTGACGGGGGGGCGCGGGAAACTGAAGCTTTCTTT
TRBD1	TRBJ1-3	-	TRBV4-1	CASSQGITGAGNTIYF	TGCGCCAGCAGCCAAGGGATTACAGGGGCTGGAAACACCATATATTTT
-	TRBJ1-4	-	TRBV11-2	CASSLGQHEKLFF	TGTGCCAGCAGCTTAGGACAACATGAAAAACTGTTTTTT
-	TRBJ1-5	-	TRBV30	CALSRGISQPQHF	TGTGCCCTAAGTCGGGGGATTAGTCAGCCCCAGCATTTT
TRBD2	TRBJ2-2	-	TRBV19	CASSPRRGDGAGELFF	TGTGCCAGTAGTCCTCGCCGGGGGGACGGGGCCGGGGAGCTGTTTTTT
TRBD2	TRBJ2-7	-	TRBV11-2	CASSLMGLEYEQYF	TGTGCCAGCAGCTTAATGGGACTAGAGTACGAGCAGTACTTC
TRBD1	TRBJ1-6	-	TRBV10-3	CASRPTPWTGDSPLHF	TGTGCCTCACGCCCTACCCCCTGGACAGGGGATTCACCCCTCCACTTT
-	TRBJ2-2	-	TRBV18	CASSPFPWASNTGELFF	TGTGCCAGCTCACCTTTCCCCTGGGCCTCGAACACCGGGGAGCTGTTTTTT
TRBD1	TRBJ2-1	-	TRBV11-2	CASSLEAGGDEQFF	TGTGCCAGCAGCTTAGAAGCAGGGGGCGATGAGCAGTTCTTC
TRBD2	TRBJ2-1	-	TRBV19	CASSIVTSGSWNEQFF	TGTGCCAGTAGTATCGTGACTAGCGGGAGTTGGAATGAGCAGTTCTTC
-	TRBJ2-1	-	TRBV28	CASSPTGQLMRQFF	TGTGCCAGCAGTCCCACAGGGCAACTCATGAGGCAGTTCTTC
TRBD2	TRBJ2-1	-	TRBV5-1	CASVSPGGPGNEQFF	TGCGCCAGCGTATCACCGGGAGGCCCCGGGAATGAGCAGTTCTTC
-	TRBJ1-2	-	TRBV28	CASSLFGGGRGGYTF	TGTGCCAGCAGTTTATTTGGGGGCGGTCGCGGTGGCTACACCTTC
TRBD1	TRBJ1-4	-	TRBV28	CASRTNVEGAKFNEKLFF	TGTGCCAGCAGAACTAACGTCGAGGGGGCTAAATTTAATGAAAAACTGTTTTTT
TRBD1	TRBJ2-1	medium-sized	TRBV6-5	CATDRGEYNEQFF	TGTGCCACCGACAGGGGCGAATACAATGAGCAGTTCTTC